The clone carrying this T cell receptor (beta chain) occurred many times. Its antigen is undetermined. V lost 4 bases and J 6 bases, leaving 16 bases between the germline ends. Germline V lookup: CDR1 SEHNR, CDR2 FQNEAQ (reference sequence). The CDR3 loop spans 15 amino acids. The library was built from around 380 ng RNA with molecular barcoded adaptors for alpha/delta and beta/gamma chains. TCRdb passed the reads through MiXCR, listing each CDR3 protein once. The sample has 20,000 to 25,000 distinct CDR3 sequences; approximately 15% are singletons. This sample stems from a study of read filtering for tumor transcriptome and immune sequencing. Turning to the study itself: Patients were approximately 17 male and some 13 female, mean age around 66 years, range about 47 to 85. DNase treatment preceded whole-transcriptome library preparation.

General study points: Compared with RNA-seq, IR-seq gave much higher clonotype depth and reliability.

This receptor was taken from a donor aged 40 or over with multiple myeloma. The rearrangement links TRBV7-9 to TRBJ2-1; D unresolved. The source material was a population of CD138-negative cells sorted from bone marrow. Here the CDR3 reads CASSSHGGAINEQFF. The CDR3 bases are TGTGCCAGCAGCTCGCACGGCGGCGCCATCAATGAGCAGTTCTTC.